This T cell receptor beta chain was sequenced in a study of graft-versus-host responses after intestinal transplantation. Background on the study: Multivisceral, liver-intestinal, or isolated intestinal transplants were performed in recipients. All recipients got anti-thymocyte globulin induction, then tacrolimus and steroids for 2 to 4 years. Points from the study as a whole: Marrow from the recipient contained GvH clones, some of which had appeared first in ileum or blood.

From germline, CDR1 is SGHNT and CDR2 YENEEA. The CDR3 is 15 residues long. On this clone: What it binds is unknown. Germline and junction disagree at one end, which may indicate a read error.

Measured with immunoSEQ multiplex PCR; TCRdb has only the in-frame clones, and not every one. The sample lists approximately 28,000 clones; 85% to 95% were seen once. The chain is built from TRBV11-3 and TRBJ1-2; D is perhaps TRBD1 (6 bases). The TCR sequence derives from a human patient who received an intestinal transplant, so some T cells may come from the graft donor. Here the sequenced sample was PBMCs, taken around 63 days after intestinal transplant. The CDR3 sequence is CASKEERQASQPADF. CDR3 in DNA: TGTGCCAGCAAAGAAGAGCGACAGGCCTCTCAGCCAGCGGACTTC.